The subject of this entry is one T cell receptor (beta chain). Its target is unknown. The donors formed part of the approximately 110-subject validation cohort, distinct from the approximately 670-subject first cohort. TCRdb keeps only in-frame clones here, not all; method: immunoSEQ multiplex PCR. The sample shows 250,000 to 300,000 clones, 90% of them seen only once. This record belongs to a study of cytomegalovirus exposure and HLA in healthy donors. The study's findings and limits: It was found in a later analysis that first-cohort TCR clusters tended to co-occur in the 100 to 150 validation repertoires. Across donors, most TCRs were seen rarely, yet some public ones were widespread.

Germline values: CDR1 MDHEN, CDR2 SYDVKM. The CDR3 consists of 12 residues. Trimming removed 11 bases from V and 9 bases from J, with 14 bases in between. Sequencing was done on a sample of PBMCs. The chain recombines TRBV28 with TRBJ1-6; D remains ambiguous. The sequence derives from a woman aged 18-29 years in good health and CMV-seronegative. CDR3 amino acids: CAATEGFSPLHF. In nucleotides, the CDR3 is TGTGCCGCCACAGAGGGTTTTTCACCCCTCCACTTT.